This T cell receptor beta chain was found in a study of blood T cell repertoires in COVID-19. The wider study: The samples span acute and convalescent COVID-19 from the United States, Italy and Spain. The cDNA or gDNA used as material had been derived from T cells, B-cell-depleted T cells, or PBMCs.

With V trimmed by 3 bases and J by 7 bases, 3 bases remained unmatched. Germline CDR1 reads SNHLY; CDR2 reads FYNNEI. This CDR3 has 14 amino acids. Per the original methods: Amplified reference gene primers provided the basis for estimating nucleated cell counts. The assay was immunoSEQ multiplex PCR, and TCRdb's table has in-frame clones only and misses some. V and J calls and clone size come straight from that table; D and trimming were deduced from the DNA. Found here are 35,000 to 50,000 clones, over 80% of them singletons; the top ten hold 15%. The specimen was peripheral blood. The sequence derives from a man in his sixties with active COVID-19. This chain joins TRBV2 and TRBJ1-5, with 10 bases identical to TRBD1. DNA for the CDR3: TGTGCCAGCAGTGAGACAGGGGGCCAACAGCCCCAGCATTTT. It specifies CASSETGGQQPQHF.